Listed below are T cell receptor beta chains from one sample, sequenced in a study of PD-L1 blockade in urothelial cancer. The protocol was immunoSEQ multiplex PCR, while the TCRdb copy is restricted to in-frame clones and leaves out a portion. The repertoire consists of about 29,000 clones, with 85% to 90% occurring once and the leading ten covering over 1.5%. Sequencing used PBMCs, obtained around atezolizumab (anti-PD-L1) treatment. All receptors come from a man between 45 and 60 years old with urothelial cancer. Each CDR3 is given with its conserved first and last residue. D genes are given only for firm matches. Expanded clones are given a class, and other clones once, few, many or no size at all.

V gene	CDR3 length	clone size	D gene	J gene	CDR3 DNA	CDR3 protein
TRBV27	15	NA	TRBD1	TRBJ2-1	TGTGCCAGCAGAAGAGGACAGGGCGAGTACAATGAGCAGTTCTTC	CASRRGQGEYNEQFF
TRBV4-1	17	NA	TRBD1	TRBJ1-4	TGCGCCAGCAGCCAAGGGAACCTGACAGGGGCTTACGAAAAACTGTTTTTT	CASSQGNLTGAYEKLFF
TRBV12-1	11	NA	NA	TRBJ1-2	TGTGCCAGCAGCTTTTTGGCTGGCTACACCTTC	CASSFLAGYTF
TRBV10-2	13	NA	NA	TRBJ1-5	TGCGCCAGCAGGTCCGGGGTGTACCAGCCCCAGCATTTT	CASRSGVYQPQHF
TRBV5-1	14	NA	NA	TRBJ2-6	TGCGCCAGCGAGTTGGGGACAGGGGCCAACGTCCTGACTTTC	CASELGTGANVLTF
TRBV9	14	few	NA	TRBJ2-7	TGTGCCAGCAGCGTAGCACAGAGCTCCTACGAGCAGTACTTC	CASSVAQSSYEQYF
TRBV7-2	15	NA	TRBD2	TRBJ2-3	TGTGCCAGCAGCTCCTCTGGCGGGAGGACAGATACGCAGTATTTT	CASSSSGGRTDTQYF
TRBV11-2	12	NA	NA	TRBJ2-3	TGTGCCAGCAGCTTTTACGGAGATACGCAGTATTTT	CASSFYGDTQYF
TRBV6-6	12	NA	TRBD2	TRBJ2-7	TGTGCCAGCGCGGGACTACCTTACGAGCAGTACTTC	CASAGLPYEQYF
TRBV13	12	NA	NA	TRBJ1-5	TGTGCCAGCAGCTTTCGGGGACAGCCCCAGCATTTT	CASSFRGQPQHF
TRBV7-6	15	NA	NA	TRBJ1-1	TGTGCCAGCAGCTTAAATAGAGAGGTCCCCACTGAAGCTTTCTTT	CASSLNREVPTEAFF
TRBV27	15	NA	TRBD1	TRBJ2-7	TGTGCCAGCAGGGGAGAGAGACAGGGGGCCTACGAGCAGTACTTC	CASRGERQGAYEQYF
TRBV5-1	12	NA	NA	TRBJ1-1	TGCGCCAGCAGCGCCGGAGGAGCTGAAGCTTTCTTT	CASSAGGAEAFF
TRBV19	12	few	NA	TRBJ2-3	TGTGCCAGTAACTCTCTAACGGATACGCAGTATTTT	CASNSLTDTQYF
TRBV18	14	NA	NA	TRBJ1-1	TGTGCCAGCTCAACAATACAGGGGAACACTGAAGCTTTCTTT	CASSTIQGNTEAFF
TRBV5-1	15	NA	TRBD1	TRBJ2-5	TGCGCCAGCAGCCTCGCGGGGACAGGGCGGGAGACCCAGTACTTC	CASSLAGTGRETQYF
TRBV7-6	17	NA	TRBD2	TRBJ2-3	TGTGCCAGCAGCTCCGGACTAGCGGGGGGCAGCACAGATACGCAGTATTTT	CASSSGLAGGSTDTQYF
TRBV6-5	16	NA	NA	TRBJ2-7	TGTGCCAGCAGTTACTCGACAGAGAAGAGCTCCTACGAGCAGTACTTC	CASSYSTEKSSYEQYF
TRBV5-1	16	NA	TRBD2	TRBJ2-5	TGCGCCAGCAGCTTGGCGGCGGGAGGAGGGGGAGAGACCCAGTACTTC	CASSLAAGGGGETQYF
TRBV9	15	NA	NA	TRBJ2-3	TGTGCCAGCAGTTGGGGAGGAGGGAGCGCAGATACGCAGTATTTT	CASSWGGGSADTQYF
TRBV7-2	15	NA	TRBD1	TRBJ1-6	TGTGCCAGCAGCTTAGCGGAGGGGACAGGATCACCCCTCCACTTT	CASSLAEGTGSPLHF
TRBV14	14	NA	NA	TRBJ1-1	TGTGCCAGCAGCCACCTTGGCGGCCACACTGAAGCTTTCTTT	CASSHLGGHTEAFF
TRBV4-3	17	once	TRBD2	TRBJ2-7	TGCGCCAGCAGCCGCACCCTAGCGGGGGGCAGCTCCTACGAGCAGTACTTC	CASSRTLAGGSSYEQYF
TRBV9	13	NA	NA	TRBJ2-3	TGTGCCAGCAGCGTAGTTCTCACAGATACGCAGTATTTT	CASSVVLTDTQYF
TRBV4-3	17	NA	TRBD2	TRBJ2-3	TGCGCCAGCAGCCACCAGTCTAGCGGGAGTGGGGCAGATACGCAGTATTTT	CASSHQSSGSGADTQYF
TRBV5-1	12	NA	NA	TRBJ2-1	TGCGCCAGCAGCTTCGGGGGAGGAGAGCAGTTCTTC	CASSFGGGEQFF
TRBV27	14	NA	NA	TRBJ2-1	TGTGCCAGCAGTTCCAGTGTCCGGACTGTCCGGGCGTTCTTC	CASSSSVRTVRAFF
TRBV11-3	12	NA	NA	TRBJ2-3	TGTGCCAGCAGCCCAGGTCCATATACGCAGTATTTT	CASSPGPYTQYF
TRBV28	17	NA	TRBD1	TRBJ1-3	TGTGCCAGCAGTGACAACAGGGGAACTCTAGGAGGAAACACCATATATTTT	CASSDNRGTLGGNTIYF
TRBV29-1	14	NA	TRBD1	TRBJ2-1	TGCAGCGTTGAAGGACAGGGGGGCTACAATGAGCAGTTCTTC	CSVEGQGGYNEQFF
TRBV6-5	15	NA	NA	TRBJ1-2	TGTGCCAGCAGTTACGTGGGAGGGGCCGACTATGGCTACACCTTC	CASSYVGGADYGYTF
TRBV7-8	18	NA	TRBD1	TRBJ2-3	TGTGCCAGCAGCTTAGTAGGGTCAACAGGGGCGAAGGTTCGTACGCAGTATTTT	CASSLVGSTGAKVRTQYF
TRBV28	13	NA	NA	TRBJ2-1	TGTGCCAGCAGTAAGGTACAGAACAATGAGCAGTTCTTC	CASSKVQNNEQFF
TRBV7-9	15	NA	TRBD1	TRBJ2-1	TGTGCCAGCAGATCCGACAGGGGAGGCTACAATGAGCAGTTCTTC	CASRSDRGGYNEQFF
TRBV6-5	15	few	TRBD1	TRBJ1-1	TGTGCCAGCAGTTACTATGGGACAGGGAACACTGAAGCTTTCTTT	CASSYYGTGNTEAFF
TRBV5-1	18	NA	NA	TRBJ2-4	TGCGCCAGCAGCTTGGGGGGGCCGCCTGCGTTGGCCAAAAACATTCAGTACTTC	CASSLGGPPALAKNIQYF
TRBV6-5	14	once	TRBD2	TRBJ2-3	TGTGCCAGCAGTTACGGCGGGAGGGTAGATACGCAGTATTTT	CASSYGGRVDTQYF
TRBV21-1	16	once	NA	TRBJ2-1	TGTGCCAGCAGCAAAGGGGGGACTAGCTTATACAATGAGCAGTTCTTC	CASSKGGTSLYNEQFF
TRBV9	13	NA	NA	TRBJ1-5	TGTGCCAGCAGCCCCTCTGGCAATCAGCCCCAGCATTTT	CASSPSGNQPQHF
TRBV2	17	NA	TRBD2	TRBJ2-1	TGTGCCAGCAGTGACTTGGGAGGACTAGCGTTAGTCAATGAGCAGTTCTTC	CASSDLGGLALVNEQFF
TRBV6-1	14	NA	NA	TRBJ1-1	TGTGCCAGCAGTGTCCTGCGTGAGGTCACTGAAGCTTTCTTT	CASSVLREVTEAFF
TRBV27	14	few	NA	TRBJ2-1	TGTGCCAGCAGTCCCCGGGGGGCTAACAATGAGCAGTTCTTC	CASSPRGANNEQFF
TRBV4-3	17	NA	TRBD1	TRBJ2-6	TGCGCCAGCAGCCACCAGGACAGGGCCTCTGGGGCCAACGTCCTGACTTTC	CASSHQDRASGANVLTF
TRBV15	18	NA	TRBD1	TRBJ1-6	TGTGCCACCAGCCGACATCGGGACAGGGGGACCAATAATTCACCCCTCCACTTT	CATSRHRDRGTNNSPLHF
TRBV4-1	16	NA	NA	TRBJ2-7	TGCGCCAGCAGCTATGAGTGGGGGCCCAACTCCTACGAGCAGTACTTC	CASSYEWGPNSYEQYF
TRBV7-2	15	NA	TRBD2	TRBJ2-7	TGTGCCAGCAGCTTCCTGGGAGGGGCGACCTACGAGCAGTACTTC	CASSFLGGATYEQYF
TRBV29-1	13	NA	NA	TRBJ1-1	TGCAGCGTTAAATCCGGGAGGGGCACTGAAGCTTTCTTT	CSVKSGRGTEAFF
TRBV30	15	NA	NA	TRBJ2-2	TGTGCCTGGAGTGTTCGGGAAAGGGACTCCGGGGAGCTGTTTTTT	CAWSVRERDSGELFF
TRBV11-2	16	few	TRBD1	TRBJ2-7	TGTGCCAGCAGCTCCCCTTGGGACAGGGGGCTCTACGAGCAGTACTTC	CASSSPWDRGLYEQYF
TRBV7-3	14	NA	NA	TRBJ2-1	TGTGCCAGCAGCTTATCCCGGGACTACAATGAGCAGTTCTTC	CASSLSRDYNEQFF
TRBV19	14	NA	NA	TRBJ1-1	TGTGCCAGTAGTCCGCTACAGAGGAACACTGAAGCTTTCTTT	CASSPLQRNTEAFF
TRBV19	12	few	NA	TRBJ1-2	TGTGCCAGTAGGACAGCCAACTATGGCTACACCTTC	CASRTANYGYTF
TRBV7-9	15	NA	NA	TRBJ2-7	TGTGCCAGCAGCGGCGGGGGCTACCCGACCTACGAGCAGTACTTC	CASSGGGYPTYEQYF